This T cell receptor beta chain was recorded in a study of cytomegalovirus exposure and HLA in healthy donors (dated by TCRdb to about 2017). In the study overall: An earlier analysis of fewer than 750 of the donors reported 276 Gb of sequence data and approximately 120 million unique TCR beta sequences obtained from approximately 180 million T cells. An early release covering 550 to 650 HLA-typed donors comprised approximately 300 gigabases of sequencing data and some 79 million unique TCR sequences. The genetic ancestry cluster associated with self-reported Caucasian donors included 81% of the 398 genotyped donors. The study was designed to test whether signatures of past pathogen exposure could be identified by cataloging public T cell receptors. The study profiled the T cell repertoires of around 700 subjects by immunosequencing and related them to cytomegalovirus serostatus. In addition to the first cohort of 666 subjects, a separate validation cohort of under 150 different subjects was used. To predict cytomegalovirus infection status, the study brought together high-throughput TCR immunosequencing, statistical association of individual TCRs with disease status, and machine learning. A later analysis re-analyzed previously published TCR beta repertoires from 600 to 850 donors and added high-resolution HLA genotyping to study TCR occurrence patterns. The later analysis used no new phenotypic data to find candidate immune exposures, relying instead on TCR beta sequences and their occurrence across donors. An earlier analysis of 500 to 750 of the donors applied high-throughput TCR beta sequencing to assess whether each TCR beta V gene segment acted as functional or pseudogenic. Alongside the repertoire data, information on donor age, sex, ethnicity and CMV serostatus was compiled. A later genetic analysis took genome-wide SNP genotypes for about 55% of the 666 donors and used that subset as a discovery cohort. Every discovery cohort repertoire had been produced on one sequencing platform. HLA typing covered class I and class II loci at four-digit resolution. Typing coverage varied by locus: about 620-640 donors for A, B, C, DRB1 and DQB1; more than 500 for DQA1; about 600 for DPA1; some 470 for DPB1. A handful of DR-DQ haplotypes were handled as single units for association and clustering because linkage in the cohort was strong. Among about 360 genotyped donors of the cohort, an average of around 240,000 unique TCR beta nucleotide sequences were sequenced per donor, roughly 18% of them non-productive. Study-level results and caveats: This cohort had only TCR beta chains sequenced, and the lack of alpha or paired-chain data limited which features could be detected. According to a later analysis, most CMV-associated TCR beta chains appeared to be HLA-restricted, and the HLA associations seemed to be driven largely by CMV exposure. Because the 87-base-pair reads could not distinguish some IMGT-functional V segments, including TRBV6-2 and TRBV6-3, those segments were excluded. Compared with equally common non-associated chains, HLA-associated TCR beta chains in a later analysis were more clonally expanded and had lower generation probabilities. In vitro tests confirmed that a few of the cytomegalovirus-associated TCR beta chains recognize cytomegalovirus antigens. Immune exposure information for the cohort was limited to CMV serostatus. The study listed 164 TCR beta chains as associated with cytomegalovirus. Presence/absence analyses assumed roughly uniform sequencing depth across donors, an assumption that may not hold. According to a later genetic analysis, donors in an Asian-associated ancestry cluster had fewer N-insertions in productive TCRs than the roughly 660-donor mean. Because counts were too low, more than 15 rarely observed V segments, including chromosome 9 orphons, were left out of the earlier analysis of 587 of the donors. While some public TCRs were present in many individuals, most TCR sequences turned up only very rarely across donors. It was suggested by the authors that the approach could potentially be generalized to other disease states and immunological phenotypes. A later analysis found that TCR association rates varied across HLA loci, with DRB1 alleles showing the most associated TCRs and HLA-C alleles the fewest. Specific HLA alleles were associated with 16,951 TCR beta sequences at a false discovery rate of 0.05 in a later analysis. Assigning TCR associations to individual alleles was difficult when HLA alleles, especially DR and DQ, strongly co-occurred. HLA typing was unavailable for some donors at each locus, so association tests used only the typed subset. Correlated functional status among segregating V segments might reflect linkage disequilibrium, but an unknown experimental factor could not be ruled out. The sequencing pipeline was judged likely to have produced a cluster of highly shared sequence variants as a technical artifact. In an earlier analysis of approximately 600 of the donors, most TCR beta V segments were observed in productive rearrangements about 87% or about 30% of the time, broadly matching IMGT annotations. A further reported finding was that TCR beta sequences accurately predicted the HLA-A and HLA-B alleles for most subjects in the first cohort. According to a later analysis, parvovirus B19, influenza, CMV and Epstein-Barr virus appeared linked to several top co-occurrence clusters. The classifier was reported to diagnose cytomegalovirus status with high specificity and sensitivity in both the original and validation cohorts. An association between a missense DCLRE1C variant and V-gene and J-gene trimming of TCR beta chains was found in a later genetic analysis and replicated in an independent cohort.

The cohort comprised approximately 700 healthy bone marrow donors. At the time of sampling, every cohort member was nominally healthy, though immune exposures that went unrecorded were likely present. The donor tested CMV seronegative and was one of the 352 seronegative cohort members. Every donor gave a peripheral blood sample, and the peripheral blood mononuclear cells from that sample were used for TCR beta sequencing. Genomic DNA was extracted from the blood cell samples with the Qiagen DNeasy Blood Extraction Kit. Trimming leaves V shorter by 1 base and J shorter by 4 bases, with the junction holding 1 base beyond the gene matches. Reading the germline V gene gives CDR1 SGHRS and CDR2 YFSETQ. The CDR3, cysteine through phenylalanine, is 14 amino acids long. Only CDR3 DNA is held: 42 bases, read in frame from base 1. Regarding this clone: Its antigen remains unidentified. No much larger clonotype is one base removed from it; base qualities were not supplied.

Library method: the immunoSEQ multiplex PCR assay. For the multiplex PCR, a mixture combining 60 forward primers for TCR Vbeta segments and 13 reverse primers for TCR Jbeta segments was used. Amplification of the CDR3 region of rearranged TCR beta genes was performed with a multiplex PCR assay on genomic DNA. The amplified TCR beta libraries were sequenced on the Illumina HiSeq System as 87-base-pair reads. From the authors' description of their analysis: In a later analysis, 77 million or so unique TCR beta chains were counted across the roughly 700 repertoires, and roughly 11 million of these chains were shared by at least two donors. A nearest-neighbor algorithm error-corrected the raw reads and collapsed the reads into unique sequences, merging closely related sequences to remove PCR and sequencing errors. V, D and J gene segments were assigned by aligning CDR3 sequences to IMGT reference sequences. For a sequence to be retained, at least a six-nucleotide match to both a V gene segment and a J gene segment was required. Rearrangements were called productive when the CDR3 lacked stop codons and stayed in frame with V and J; all others were non-productive. Following IMGT convention, CDR3 was defined as the stretch from the second conserved V-encoded cysteine to the conserved J-encoded phenylalanine. The earlier analysis of some 540 of the donors excluded any sequence lacking an unambiguous match to a single V gene segment. An earlier analysis of roughly 590 of the donors called V segments functional above 56.7% productive rearrangements and segregating when the between-donor standard deviation exceeded 5%. To diagnose cytomegalovirus status from the catalog of TCR beta chain sequences, a statistical classification framework was built. In a later analysis, TCR nucleotide sequences were compared against IMGT/GENE-DB human TR gene sequences so that V and J genes could be assigned. Using the TCRdist pipeline, a later analysis assigned CDR3 sequences along with most-parsimonious VDJ recombination scenarios. In a later analysis, every TCR beta chain was defined by the combination of its CDR3 amino acid sequence and its V-gene family, and reads without a unique V-gene family were dropped. As a way to deal with suspected cross-contamination and a sequencing artifact, a later analysis dropped more than 500 nucleotide sequences that were highly shared and had low generation probability. In a later analysis, a clonal expansion index was calculated for each public chain from normalized within-repertoire ranks of inferred template counts. Generation probabilities in a later analysis came from a VDJ recombination model fitted to out-of-frame rearrangements, and those results were checked against IGoR. A later analysis scored TCR-TCR, TCR-HLA and TCR-CMV co-occurrence with hypergeometric tests, applying a repertoire-size bias correction to TCR pairs. False discovery rates were estimated in a later analysis by permuting HLA or CMV assignments 20 times. In a later analysis, co-occurring TCRs were grouped using DBSCAN, with TCRdist sequence similarity added in when clustering inside HLA-allele-positive subsets. For co-occurrence clustering, repertoires with fewer than 30,000 or more than 120,000 public chains were excluded, along with five repertoires with anomalous nucleotide sharing. Entries here come from immuneACCESS through TCRdb and include only in-frame sequences with V and J called. Some clones fail to appear in such tables; in the studies checked, an unresolved V gene covers under half of the shortfall, and the cause of the remainder is unknown. V, J and clone size derive from that table, while D and trimming were established from the DNA sequence. For this sample there are 90,000 to 110,000 clones; just under 80% appear just once. The leading ten clones occupy 5.6% of the sample.

Source material: PBMCs. Recombination connected TRBV5-1 to TRBJ2-2, with 7 bases in between that match TRBD2. This sequence was found in a male donor in good health and CMV-seronegative. The CDR3 in this case is CASSLRTSTGELFF. The sequenced DNA: TGCGCCAGCAGCTTGCGGACTAGCACCGGGGAGCTGTTTTTT.